A selection of T cell receptor beta chains follows, all from one sample in a study of blood T cell repertoires in COVID-19. Some clones are missing from TCRdb's copy, which holds only in-frame ones; the method was immunoSEQ multiplex PCR. The sample has about 180,000 clones, approximately 83% seen once. Input material: peripheral blood. Receptors were obtained from a human donor in a cohort sampled during active COVID-19. The CDR3 runs from the conserved cysteine through the conserved F or W. A D gene is named only where the DNA matches it firmly. Expanded clones get a size class; other rows say once, few or many, or leave the size out.

cdr3_length	v_call	j_call	clone_size	d_call	cdr3_aa	cdr3_nt
17	TRBV28	TRBJ2-5	NA	NA	CASSSARGSGLQETQYF	TGTGCCAGCAGTTCCGCCCGTGGTAGCGGATTGCAAGAGACCCAGTACTTC
16	TRBV6-6	TRBJ1-5	NA	TRBD1	CASSYSAGGFFQPQHF	TGTGCCAGCAGTTACTCGGCAGGGGGCTTTTTTCAGCCCCAGCATTTT
13	TRBV29-1	TRBJ2-3	NA	NA	CSVVRGGTDTQYF	TGCAGCGTTGTAAGGGGGGGGACAGATACGCAGTATTTT
13	TRBV27	TRBJ2-7	few	NA	CASTSGSAYEQYF	TGTGCCAGCACCAGCGGTAGCGCCTACGAGCAGTACTTC
14	TRBV9	TRBJ2-1	NA	TRBD2	CASSRLTSGNEQFF	TGTGCCAGCAGCCGCCTCACTAGCGGAAATGAGCAGTTCTTC
15	TRBV9	TRBJ1-5	NA	NA	CASSPPRESGQPQHF	TGTGCCAGCAGCCCTCCAAGAGAGTCCGGGCAGCCCCAGCATTTT
14	TRBV4-1	TRBJ2-7	NA	TRBD1	CASSQGQGDYEQYF	TGCGCCAGCAGCCAAGGTCAGGGGGACTACGAGCAGTACTTC
15	TRBV6-2/TRBV6-3	TRBJ2-7	NA	NA	CASSYSAGPSYEQYF	TGTGCCAGCAGTTACTCGGCGGGACCCTCCTACGAGCAGTACTTC
15	TRBV24-1	TRBJ2-1	NA	TRBD2	CATSDASGDYNEQFF	TGTGCCACCAGTGATGCCAGCGGGGACTACAATGAGCAGTTCTTC
16	TRBV1	TRBJ2-7	NA	NA	CTSSQDYRRRLCEQYF	TGCACCAGCAGCCAAGATTATCGGCGGCGGCTGTGCGAGCAGTACTTC
14	TRBV6-5	TRBJ1-2	NA	NA	CASSRSGSYGWYTF	TGTGCCAGCTCGAGGTCTGGCAGCTATGGCTGGTACACCTTC
14	TRBV6-2/TRBV6-3	TRBJ2-7	NA	NA	CASSYSAGPYEQYF	TGTGCCAGCAGTTACTCGGCAGGGCCCTACGAGCAGTACTTC
15	TRBV5-5	TRBJ2-7	NA	TRBD1	CASSLGQGFSYEQYF	TGTGCCAGCAGCTTGGGACAGGGTTTCAGCTACGAGCAGTACTTC
16	TRBV5-1	TRBJ2-1	NA	NA	CASRGDSGGSYNEQFF	TGCGCCAGCAGAGGGGACTCCGGCGGCTCCTACAATGAGCAGTTCTTC
13	TRBV9	TRBJ1-3	few	TRBD1	CASGTGRGNTIYF	TGTGCCAGCGGGACAGGGAGGGGAAACACCATATATTTT
12	TRBV5-6	TRBJ2-7	NA	TRBD1	CASSRDRGEQYF	TGTGCCAGCAGCCGCGACAGGGGAGAGCAGTACTTC
15	TRBV19	TRBJ2-7	NA	NA	CASSMGPHRAYEQYF	TGTGCCAGTAGTATGGGTCCCCACAGGGCCTACGAGCAGTACTTC
13	TRBV10-3	TRBJ2-7	NA	NA	CAISGSSSYEQYF	TGTGCCATCAGTGGAAGCTCCTCCTACGAGCAGTACTTC